Here is one T cell receptor (beta chain) with its context. Which antigen it targets is not known. Per-base quality was not reported, and no clone a single base away is much larger than it. The collaborating institutions used their own protocols to collect whole blood in K2EDTA tubes. Collaborator samples were shipped for TCRbeta analysis as frozen whole blood, isolated PBMCs, or DNA extracted from either sample type. TCRbeta CDR3 regions were amplified from genomic DNA using the immunoSEQ Assay, a bias-controlled multiplex PCR. As for the authors' bioinformatics: Nucleated cell counts per sample were estimated from amplification of reference gene primers within the assay. To quantify the absolute abundance of each unique TCRbeta CDR3 rearrangement, sequence reads were collapsed and filtered. For each sample, productive Simpson clonality was calculated as the square root of Simpson's diversity index across productive rearrangements. TCRdb obtained this table from immuneACCESS and retained in-frame rearrangements with V and J assigned. These tables miss some clones; where compared with another copy, unresolved V genes account for less than half of the shortfall, and the remainder is unexplained. The V and J calls and the clone size are those of that table, but D and trimming were determined from the DNA. The table for this sample lists hundreds of thousands of clones; about 90% of them were counted only once. The biggest ten clones account for around 0.3% of the sample.

This sample is drawn from a study of blood T cell repertoires in COVID-19 (dated by TCRdb to the early 2020s). Study-level background: The collaborator samples originated in the United States, Italy and Spain and spanned the acute and convalescent phases of COVID-19. The material from the prospective study consisted of cDNA or gDNA derived from T cells, B-cell-depleted T cells, or PBMCs. Where available, HLA class I and class II types were obtained from metadata supplied by the sample provider rather than from assay-based typing. Subjects who had been exposed to COVID-19, were actively infected with it, or had recovered from it provided the deeply sampled blood TCRbeta repertoires that made up the dataset. A de-identified subject ID, COVID-19 status, age in years and sex were almost always included in the sample metadata. Samples came from the ongoing ImmuneRACE study (first 160 participants) plus 1,254 subjects from 6 global collaborators. The repertoires were released in a freely available public database intended as a resource for research on the immune response to SARS-CoV-2.

Germline trimming amounts to 3 bases on V and 2 bases on J, with 5 as the count of junction bases outside the gene matches. Spanning cysteine to phenylalanine, the CDR3 consists of 15 amino acids. Only the CDR3 DNA stays, 45 bases, in frame from base 1. Sequences LNHDA (CDR1) and SQIVND (CDR2) are obtained from the germline V gene (reference sequence). General study outcomes and caveats: The amount of clinical and demographic metadata varied by source and participant and was provided uncurated.

The receptor chain draws on TRBV19 and TRBJ2-7; 9 junctional bases match TRBD1. The sequence derives from a woman between 18 and 29 years old with acute or convalescent COVID-19. Sequences were obtained from peripheral blood. The CDR3 amino acid sequence is: CASSIQGQGTYEQYF. The DNA sequence reads TGTGCCAGTAGTATTCAGGGACAGGGTACCTACGAGCAGTACTTC.